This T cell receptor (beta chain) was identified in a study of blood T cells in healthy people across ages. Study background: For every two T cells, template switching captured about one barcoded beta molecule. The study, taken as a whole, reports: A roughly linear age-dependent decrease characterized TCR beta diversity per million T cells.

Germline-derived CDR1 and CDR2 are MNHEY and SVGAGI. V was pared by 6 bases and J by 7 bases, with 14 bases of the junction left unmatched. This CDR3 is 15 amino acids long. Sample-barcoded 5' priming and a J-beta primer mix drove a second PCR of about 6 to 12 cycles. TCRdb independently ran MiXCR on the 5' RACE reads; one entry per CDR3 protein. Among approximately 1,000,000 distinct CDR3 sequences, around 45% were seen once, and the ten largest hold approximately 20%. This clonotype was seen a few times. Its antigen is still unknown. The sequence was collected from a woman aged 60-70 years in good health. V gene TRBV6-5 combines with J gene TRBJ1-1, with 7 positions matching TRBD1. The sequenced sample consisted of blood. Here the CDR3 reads CASSHDRVRRNEAFF. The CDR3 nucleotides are TGTGCCAGCAGCCATGACAGGGTGAGGCGGAATGAAGCTTTCTTT.